The present T cell receptor (beta chain) was sequenced within a study of Ad26.COV2.S vaccination and SARS-CoV-2 variants. TCRdb keeps only in-frame clones here, not all; method: immunoSEQ multiplex PCR. The data show about 500,000 clones, 80% to 90% seen once. Treatment meaning: approximately 18 received Ad26.COV2.S at low or high dose, single or two shots; about five received placebo; per-sample allocation not given. Sampling took place 63 days after the first vaccine or placebo injection. Germline CDR1 and CDR2: MNHNS and SASEGT. This CDR3 region has 15 residues. V lost 2 bases and J lost 1, with 11 bases in between.

The receptor was derived from a person between 18 and 59 years old who received the Ad26.COV2.S COVID-19 vaccine or a placebo. The V gene is TRBV6-1, the J gene TRBJ1-1; weak D call: TRBD1 (5 bases). This material consisted of peripheral blood, taken in a trial of Ad26.COV2.S vaccine versus placebo. The DNA of the CDR3 is TGTGCCAGCAGTGAATTCGACAGCGGGAACACTGAAGCTTTCTTT. It codes for CASSEFDSGNTEAFF.